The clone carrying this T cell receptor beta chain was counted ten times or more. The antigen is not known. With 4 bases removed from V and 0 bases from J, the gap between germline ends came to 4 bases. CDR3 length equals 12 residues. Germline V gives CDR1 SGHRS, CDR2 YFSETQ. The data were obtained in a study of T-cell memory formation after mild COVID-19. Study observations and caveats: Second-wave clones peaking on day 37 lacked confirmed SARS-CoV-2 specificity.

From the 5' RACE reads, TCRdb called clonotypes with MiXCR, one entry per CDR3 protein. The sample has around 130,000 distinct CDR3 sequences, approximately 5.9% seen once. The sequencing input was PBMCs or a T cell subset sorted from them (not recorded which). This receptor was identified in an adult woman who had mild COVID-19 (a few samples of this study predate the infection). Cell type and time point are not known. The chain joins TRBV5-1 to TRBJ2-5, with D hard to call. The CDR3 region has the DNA TGCGCCAGCAGCACAAACCAAGAGACCCAGTACTTC. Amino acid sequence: CASSTNQETQYF.